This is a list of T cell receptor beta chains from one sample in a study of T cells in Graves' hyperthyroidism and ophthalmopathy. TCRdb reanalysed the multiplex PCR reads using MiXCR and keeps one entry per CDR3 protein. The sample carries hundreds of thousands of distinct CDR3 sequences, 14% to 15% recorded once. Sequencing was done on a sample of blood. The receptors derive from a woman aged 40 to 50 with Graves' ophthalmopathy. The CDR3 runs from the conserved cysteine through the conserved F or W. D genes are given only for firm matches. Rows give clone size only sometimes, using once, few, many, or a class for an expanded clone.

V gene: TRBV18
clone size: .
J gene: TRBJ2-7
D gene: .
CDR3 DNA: TGTGCCAGCTCACCACCACAGACCACCTACGAGCAGTACTTC
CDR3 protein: CASSPPQTTYEQYF

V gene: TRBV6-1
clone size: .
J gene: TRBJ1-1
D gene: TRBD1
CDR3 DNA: TGTGCCAGCACAGGACAGGGGGATCAAGCTTTCTTT
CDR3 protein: CASTGQGDQAFF

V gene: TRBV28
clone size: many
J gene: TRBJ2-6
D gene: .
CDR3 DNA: TGTGCCAGCCACCATTTGACAGGCAGTGCCTCTGGGGCCAACGTCCTGACTTTC
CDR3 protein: CASHHLTGSASGANVLTF

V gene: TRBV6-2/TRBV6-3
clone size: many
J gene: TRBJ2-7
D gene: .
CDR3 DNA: TGTGCCAGCAGTTACCTGGGGGGTCGCGAGCAGTACTTC
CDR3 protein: CASSYLGGREQYF

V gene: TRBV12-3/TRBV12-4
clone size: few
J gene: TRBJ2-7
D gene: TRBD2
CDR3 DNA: TGTGCCAGCAGTCTAACACTAGCGGGATCCTACGAGCAGTACTTC
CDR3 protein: CASSLTLAGSYEQYF

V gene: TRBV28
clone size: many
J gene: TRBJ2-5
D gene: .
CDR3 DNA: .
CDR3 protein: CASSFFGQGETQYF

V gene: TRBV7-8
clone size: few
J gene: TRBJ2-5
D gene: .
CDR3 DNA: TGTGCCAGCAGCTTCCGGCGCCCTCAAGAGACCCAGTACTTC
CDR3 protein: CASSFRRPQETQYF

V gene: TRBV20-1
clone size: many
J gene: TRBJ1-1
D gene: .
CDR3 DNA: TGCAGTGCTAGGTTATTAGGAGGGACTGAAGCTTTCTTT
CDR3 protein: CSARLLGGTEAFF

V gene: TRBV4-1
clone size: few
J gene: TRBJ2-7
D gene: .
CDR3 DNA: TGCGCCAGCAGCCAAGATGGAACAGTTTACGAGCAGTACTTC
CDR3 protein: CASSQDGTVYEQYF

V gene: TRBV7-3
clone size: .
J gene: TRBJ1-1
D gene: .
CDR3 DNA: TGTGCCAGCACGATAATGAACACTGAAGCTTTCTTT
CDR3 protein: CASTIMNTEAFF

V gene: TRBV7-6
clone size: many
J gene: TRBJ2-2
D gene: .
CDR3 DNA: TGTGCCAGCACCCTCCGTGGTCCTCCTGTTACCGGGGAGCTGTTTTTT
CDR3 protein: CASTLRGPPVTGELFF

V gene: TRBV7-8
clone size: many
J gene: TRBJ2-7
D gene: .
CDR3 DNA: TGTGCCAGCAGCTTAGTTGGGGGCAGCTCCTACGAGCAGTACTTC
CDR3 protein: CASSLVGGSSYEQYF

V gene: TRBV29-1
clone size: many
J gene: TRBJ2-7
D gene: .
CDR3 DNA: TGCAGCGTCGCCCCGACGGGGGACGAGCAGTACTTC
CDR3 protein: CSVAPTGDEQYF